This T cell receptor beta chain was sequenced during a study of T cells after yellow fever vaccination. Overall study: SMART-Seq v4 Ultra Low Input handled preparation of low-cell-number fractions.

5'RACE template switching generated TCR cDNA, adding a universal primer site and UMIs. One entry per CDR3 protein results from TCRdb running MiXCR on the 5' RACE reads. The sample carries over 150,000 distinct CDR3 sequences, approximately 6.2% recorded once. Worth noting for this clonotype: No antigen is known for it.

General observations from the study: Reappearance after the booster was seen for most primary-vaccination clones, at 96% CD4 and around 90% CD8.

From germline, CDR1 is SEHNR and CDR2 FQNEAQ (reference sequence). The CDR3 runs to 15 residues. Trimming took off 5 bases at V and 8 bases at J, with 19 bases between the two ends. Sequencing used CD4+ T cells sorted from PBMCs, obtained on the day of the first yellow fever vaccination. The chain combines TRBV7-9 with TRBJ2-1; tentative D call: TRBD2 (6 bases). This TCR was recovered from a man between 18 and 35 years old who received the YFV17D yellow fever vaccine. The CDR3 loop is CASSPRRDGVHEQFF. In DNA, the CDR3 is TGTGCCAGCAGCCCACGGCGGGACGGGGTCCATGAGCAGTTCTTC.